Listed below are T cell receptor beta chains from one sample, sequenced in a study of T-cell reconstitution after alpha-beta-depleted transplantation in children. TCRdb redid the calling of the PCR reads with MiXCR, one entry per CDR3 protein. Here the sample spans roughly 610,000 distinct CDR3 sequences, about 10% being singletons. Sequenced material: PBMCs from the stem cell graft donor, taken from the stem cell graft. Source of these receptors: a human donor who donated a stem cell graft to a child with acute myeloid leukemia. Both conserved end residues are trimmed from each CDR3. A D gene is named only where the DNA matches it firmly. Where a row states a size, it is once, few, many or the class of an expanded clone; other rows omit it.

>.|many|TRBV29-1|TRBJ2-3
SGLRASSASDTQY
>TRBD1|few|TRBV27|TRBJ1-2
ASSPRGQGAYYGYT
>.|.|TRBV11-2|TRBJ1-5
ASSLGSGPRSNQPQH
>.|.|TRBV20-1|TRBJ2-1
SASKGPNEQF
>.|.|TRBV20-1|TRBJ1-5
SAFVPGPEGNQPQH
>.|few|TRBV14|TRBJ2-1
ASSQWTAPGEQF
>TRBD2|few|TRBV12-3/TRBV12-4|TRBJ2-7
ASSFTSGTYEQY
>.|.|TRBV12-3/TRBV12-4|TRBJ1-1
ASREARNLNTEAF
>.|.|TRBV12-3/TRBV12-4|TRBJ1-2
ASSFHEGEGYT
>.|many|TRBV12-3/TRBV12-4|TRBJ1-5
ASSPLIGLGNQPQH
>TRBD2|many|TRBV29-1|TRBJ2-3
SVKDRDPRESADTQY
>.|few|TRBV10-3|TRBJ1-1
AISEKGGNTEAF
>TRBD1|few|TRBV6-5|TRBJ1-4
ASSYIFGTGGPTNEKLF
>.|.|TRBV27|TRBJ2-7
ASGARSSYEQY
>TRBD2|many|TRBV7-7|TRBJ2-2
ASSLAPSGDTWPGELF
>TRBD1|.|TRBV28|TRBJ1-2
ASNNVKQGARGYT
>TRBD2|.|TRBV30|TRBJ2-1
AWSGIPSGRIYNEQF
>.|.|TRBV5-5|TRBJ2-2
ASSLPRQTNTGELF
>TRBD2|many|TRBV12-3/TRBV12-4|TRBJ2-7
ASSLGLAGFYEQY
>.|many|TRBV7-8|TRBJ2-7
ASSLGVSDYEQY
>TRBD1|many|TRBV7-2|TRBJ2-1
ASSFRQGQF
>TRBD2|.|TRBV9|TRBJ2-1
ASSVEAGYNEQF
>.|.|TRBV9|TRBJ2-3
ASSGPGLMVVNTQY
>TRBD2|few|TRBV12-3/TRBV12-4|TRBJ2-7
ASRTSGGSPYEQY
>TRBD2|many|TRBV19|TRBJ2-7
ASSSGLARAYEQY
>TRBD2|many|TRBV12-3/TRBV12-4|TRBJ2-1
ASSPGLAGAGWENEQF
>.|few|TRBV5-1|TRBJ2-2
ASSLEGGINTGELF
>TRBD1|.|TRBV5-1|TRBJ2-5
ASSWRTGRETQY
>.|few|TRBV7-2|TRBJ2-7
ASSLGLEMYSYEQY
>TRBD1|few|TRBV29-1|TRBJ1-2
SVFGQGGYT
>.|many|TRBV29-1|TRBJ2-2
SVGQNTGELF
>.|many|TRBV7-3|TRBJ2-5
ASTVKAGETQY
>.|many|TRBV6-2/TRBV6-3|TRBJ2-1
ASRGLAGNEQF
>TRBD1|.|TRBV7-8|TRBJ2-1
ASSLQGVYNEQF
>TRBD2|many|TRBV3-1|TRBJ2-7
ASSQGLAVREQY
>.|.|TRBV20-1|TRBJ2-3
SARDLAEGLTDTQY
>.|.|TRBV29-1|TRBJ2-1
SVGREMF
>.|many|TRBV12-3/TRBV12-4|TRBJ1-2
ASSLSTYGYT
>.|many|TRBV4-3|TRBJ2-7
ASSQVREKNEQY
>TRBD1|.|TRBV6-1|TRBJ2-2
ASHGQADNTGELF
>TRBD1|many|TRBV29-1|TRBJ2-1
SVGAGGPREQF
>.|many|TRBV20-1|TRBJ2-7
SARKPEIPYEQY
>.|many|TRBV6-1|TRBJ1-5
ASKEGMGVNQPQH
>TRBD1|.|TRBV28|TRBJ2-1
ASSSVRGPQYNEQF
>.|once|TRBV11-2|TRBJ1-5
ASSLGGGGVQPQH
>.|few|TRBV9|TRBJ2-7
ASSGGSSSPRYEQY
>TRBD2|.|TRBV29-1|TRBJ2-7
SVEYMTGLAGGEQY
>.|few|TRBV14|TRBJ2-6
ASSQGRGSGANVLT
>.|many|TRBV29-1|TRBJ1-1
SVSDGAF
>TRBD2|few|TRBV6-1|TRBJ2-7
ASSRLAGSVYEQY
>.|many|TRBV7-2|TRBJ2-3
ASSFSLYADTQY
>.|.|TRBV19|TRBJ2-1
ASSMMGGSYNEQF
>TRBD2|many|TRBV12-3/TRBV12-4|TRBJ2-1
ASSQSGSVEQF
>.|few|TRBV4-2|TRBJ2-5
ASSEWGETQY
>TRBD2|many|TRBV20-1|TRBJ2-7
SPWGSGTSYEQY
>TRBD1|.|TRBV20-1|TRBJ2-1
SARDSQGATDEQF
>TRBD2|.|TRBV20-1|TRBJ2-1
SARLAGGPMYEQF